Below, 8 T cell receptor beta chains from the same sample are listed, as sequenced in a study of cytomegalovirus exposure and HLA in healthy donors. The study ran its PCR with 60 Vbeta and 13 Jbeta primers. Assay used: immunoSEQ multiplex PCR; TCRdb lists only in-frame clones, some missing. The sample holds around 250,000 clones, 75% to 85% seen once. What was sequenced was PBMCs. Receptors originate from a woman aged 60-75 years in good health and CMV-seropositive.

The gene calls are TRBV5-1 and TRBJ1-2; D remains unclear. The CDR3 consists of 14 residues. With 2 bases removed from V and 2 bases from J, the gap between germline ends came to 10 bases. The V gene's germline CDR1 is SGHRS and CDR2 YFSETQ. CDR3 in DNA: TGCGCCAGCAGCTTTGCGGCAGCGAACTATGGCTACACCTTC. This gives the protein CASSFAAANYGYTF.

This rearrangement joins TRBV6-6 to TRBJ2-2; D is unresolved. Germline loops: CDR1 MNHNY, CDR2 SVGAGI (reference sequence). The CDR3 length is 14 residues. Trimming removed 5 bases at V and 5 bases at J, with 12 bases between. The CDR3: CASSPKHNTGELFF. The CDR3 DNA sequence: TGTGCCAGCAGTCCCAAACACAATACCGGGGAGCTGTTTTTT.

CDR3 region: CASGLSGINEQFF. CDR3 DNA sequence: TGTGCTAGTGGTTTGAGCGGGATCAATGAGCAGTTCTTC. This sequence joins TRBV12-5 and TRBJ2-1, with 7 nucleotides matching TRBD2. The length of the CDR3 is 13 residues. After removal of 2 bases from V and 6 bases from J, the junction contained 1 base not matched to a gene. CDR1 is LGHNT and CDR2 is FRNRAP in the germline V gene.

This chain joins TRBV15 and TRBJ2-7; D unclear. Germline V lookup: CDR1 LNHNV, CDR2 YYDKDF (reference sequence). Trimming left V 4 bases short and J 5 bases short, with 12 bases between. This CDR3 contains 13 residues. The CDR3 spells CATSMSSEDEQYF. The CDR3 DNA sequence: TGTGCCACCAGCATGTCGAGCGAAGACGAGCAGTACTTC.

This chain uses TRBV11-1 with TRBJ2-3; the match to TRBD2 covers 16 bases. Looked up from germline, CDR1 is SGHAT and CDR2 is FQDESV (reference sequence). V lost 4 bases to trimming and J lost 5 bases; unmatched junction nucleotides: 3. The CDR3 is 16 amino acids. CDR3 residues: CASSSGTSGRVDTQYF. CDR3 bases: TGTGCCAGCAGCTCCGGGACTAGCGGGAGGGTAGATACGCAGTATTTT.

The chain couples TRBV11-2 to TRBJ1-1, with TRBD1 as a possible D gene (6 bases). CDR1 and CDR2 from the germline V gene are SGHAT and FQNNGV. V was cut by 2 bases and J by 0 bases, with 10 bases left in between. This CDR3 is 15 amino acids long. The DNA for the CDR3 is TGTGCCAGCAGCTTACCGGGGGGGCTGAACACTGAAGCTTTCTTT. It specifies CASSLPGGLNTEAFF.

This rearrangement joins TRBV19 to TRBJ1-2; TRBD1 matches at 9 bases. This CDR3 spans 19 amino acids. Trimming at V came to 5 bases and at J to 8 bases, leaving 24 bases not matched to a gene. CDR1 and CDR2 (germline): LNHDA, SQIVND (reference sequence). CDR3 DNA sequence: TGTGCCAGTAGTGGACGCTCGGGACAGGGAATCGGGGAATATCGGGGCTACACCTTC. It codes for CASSGRSGQGIGEYRGYTF. Filled out from reference TRBV19 and TRBJ1-2, the complete variable domain reads DGGITQSPKYLFRKEGQNVTLSCEQNLNHDAMYWYRQDPGQGLRLIYYSQIVNDFQKGDIAEGYSVSREKKESFPLTVTSAQKNPTAFYLCASSGRSGQGIGEYRGYTFGSGTRLTVV.

This chain joins TRBV5-4 and TRBJ1-6; D gene uncertain. CDR1 is SGHNT, CDR2 YYREEE, per germline (reference sequence). V was clipped by 6 bases and J by 4 bases, with 5 bases between them. This CDR3 is built from 12 residues. CDR3 in DNA: TGTGCCAGCACCAATTATAATTCACCCCTCCACTTT. Translated, it gives CASTNYNSPLHF.